Given below is one T cell receptor (beta chain) in context. The sample comes from a study of blood T cell repertoires in COVID-19. As processed by the authors: Nucleated cell counts were estimated from reference gene primer amplification. Sequencing used immunoSEQ multiplex PCR; TCRdb keeps in-frame clones, though not all of them. V, J and clone size reflect that table, while D and trimming were determined from the DNA. Of about 25,000 clones detected, 70% to 90% appear once; the ten largest clones hold under 9.5%. V lost 0 bases and J lost 1, with 7 bases in between. This CDR3 spans 15 amino acids. Germline values: CDR1 SGDLS, CDR2 YYNGEE.

The rearrangement uses TRBV9 and TRBJ2-2; D is unclear. Source material: peripheral blood. The receptor was derived from a human donor with active COVID-19. The donor label of this sample is uncertain. CDR3 bases: TGTGCCAGCAGCGTAGCTAGTAGGAACACCGGGGAGCTGTTTTTT. Protein: CASSVASRNTGELFF.